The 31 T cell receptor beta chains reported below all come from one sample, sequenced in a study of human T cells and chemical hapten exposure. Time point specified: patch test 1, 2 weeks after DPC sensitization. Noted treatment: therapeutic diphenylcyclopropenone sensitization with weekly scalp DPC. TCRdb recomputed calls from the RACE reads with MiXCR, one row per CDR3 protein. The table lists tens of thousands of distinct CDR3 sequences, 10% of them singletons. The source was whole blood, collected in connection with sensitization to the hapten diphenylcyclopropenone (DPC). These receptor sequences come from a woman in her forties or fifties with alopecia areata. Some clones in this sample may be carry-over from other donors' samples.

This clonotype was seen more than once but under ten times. In nucleotides, the CDR3 is TGTGCCAGCAAGGGATTAGCTTCCTACAATGAGCAGTTCTTC. Translated: CASKGLASYNEQFF. The J gene is TRBJ2-1, the V gene TRBV3-1, with D unresolved. In germline, CDR1 is LGHDT, CDR2 YNNKEL (reference sequence). With 7 bases removed from V and 1 base from J, the gap between germline ends came to 11 bases. CDR3 length: 14 residues.

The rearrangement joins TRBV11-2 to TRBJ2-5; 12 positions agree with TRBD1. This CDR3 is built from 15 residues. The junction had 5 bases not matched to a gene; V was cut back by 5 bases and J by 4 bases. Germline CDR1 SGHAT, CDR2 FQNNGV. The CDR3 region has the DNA TGTGCCAGCAGCGCGGGGGACAGGGGGCGAGAGACCCAGTACTTC. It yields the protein CASSAGDRGRETQYF.

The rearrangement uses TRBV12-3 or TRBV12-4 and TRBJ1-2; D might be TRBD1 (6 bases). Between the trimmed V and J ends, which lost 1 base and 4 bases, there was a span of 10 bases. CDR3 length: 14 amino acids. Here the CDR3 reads CASSLDRAAYGYTF. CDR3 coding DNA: TGTGCCAGCAGTTTAGACAGGGCGGCCTATGGCTACACCTTC.

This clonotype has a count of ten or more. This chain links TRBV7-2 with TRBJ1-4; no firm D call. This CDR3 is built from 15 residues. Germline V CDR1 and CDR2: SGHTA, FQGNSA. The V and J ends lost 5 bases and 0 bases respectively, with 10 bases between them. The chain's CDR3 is CASSPKMATNEKLFF. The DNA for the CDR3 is TGTGCCAGCAGCCCAAAGATGGCAACTAATGAAAAACTGTTTTTT.

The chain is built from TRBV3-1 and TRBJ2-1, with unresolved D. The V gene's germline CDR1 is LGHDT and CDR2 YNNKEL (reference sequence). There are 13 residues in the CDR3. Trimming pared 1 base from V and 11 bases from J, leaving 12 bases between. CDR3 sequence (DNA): TGTGCCAGCAGCCAAGCAAACGGGCAAAAGCAGTTCTTC. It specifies CASSQANGQKQFF.

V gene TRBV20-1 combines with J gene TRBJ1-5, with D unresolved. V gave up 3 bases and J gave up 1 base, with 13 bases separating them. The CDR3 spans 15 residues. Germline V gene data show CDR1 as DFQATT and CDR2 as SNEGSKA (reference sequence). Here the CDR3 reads CSAREGPRSNQPQHF. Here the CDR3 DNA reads TGCAGTGCTAGGGAGGGCCCTAGGAGCAATCAGCCCCAGCATTTT.

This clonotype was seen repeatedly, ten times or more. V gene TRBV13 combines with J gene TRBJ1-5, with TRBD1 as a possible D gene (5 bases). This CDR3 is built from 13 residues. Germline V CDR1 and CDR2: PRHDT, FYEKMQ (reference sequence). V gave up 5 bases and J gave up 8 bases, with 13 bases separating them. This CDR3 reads CASSQMGGEPQHF. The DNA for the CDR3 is TGTGCCAGCAGCCAAATGGGGGGAGAGCCCCAGCATTTT.

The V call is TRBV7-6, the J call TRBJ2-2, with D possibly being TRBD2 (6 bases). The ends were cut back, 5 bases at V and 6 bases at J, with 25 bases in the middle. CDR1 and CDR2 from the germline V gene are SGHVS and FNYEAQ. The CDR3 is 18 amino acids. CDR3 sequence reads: CASSPTSGRGIRAGELFF. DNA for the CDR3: TGTGCCAGCAGCCCCACCTCTGGACGGGGGATTAGGGCCGGGGAGCTGTTTTTT. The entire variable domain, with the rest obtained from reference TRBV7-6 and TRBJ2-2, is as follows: GAGVSQSPRYKVTKRGQDVALRCDPISGHVSLYWYRQALGQGPEFLTYFNYEAQQDKSGLPNDRFSAERPEGSISTLTIQRTEQRDSAMYRCASSPTSGRGIRAGELFFGEGSRLTVL.

CDR3 sequence reads: CASSLGNTDSGANVLTF. The CDR3 DNA sequence: TGCGCCAGCAGCTTGGGTAATACAGATTCTGGGGCCAACGTCCTGACTTTC. The J gene is TRBJ2-6, the V gene TRBV5-1; D gene ambiguous. The V gene's germline CDR1 is SGHRS and CDR2 YFSETQ. V was trimmed by 0 bases and J by 1 base, leaving 11 bases between them. The CDR3 is made up of 17 amino acids.

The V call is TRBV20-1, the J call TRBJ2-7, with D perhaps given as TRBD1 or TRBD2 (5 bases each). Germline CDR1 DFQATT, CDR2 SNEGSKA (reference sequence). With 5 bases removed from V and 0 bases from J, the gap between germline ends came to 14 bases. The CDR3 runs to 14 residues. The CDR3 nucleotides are TGCAGTGCTCACCCCGGGACCTACTCCTACGAGCAGTACTTC. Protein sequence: CSAHPGTYSYEQYF.

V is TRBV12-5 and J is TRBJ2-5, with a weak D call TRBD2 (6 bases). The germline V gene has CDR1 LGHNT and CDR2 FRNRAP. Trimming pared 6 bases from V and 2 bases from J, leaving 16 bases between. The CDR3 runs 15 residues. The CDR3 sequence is CASGKGTSTQETQYF. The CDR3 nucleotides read TGTGCTAGTGGCAAAGGGACTTCCACACAAGAGACCCAGTACTTC.

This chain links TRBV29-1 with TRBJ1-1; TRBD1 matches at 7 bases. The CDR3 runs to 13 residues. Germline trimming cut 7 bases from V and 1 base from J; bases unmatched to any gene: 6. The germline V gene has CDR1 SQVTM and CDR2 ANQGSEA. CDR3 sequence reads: CSALDRWNTEAFF. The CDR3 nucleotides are TGCAGCGCCCTGGACAGGTGGAACACTGAAGCTTTCTTT.

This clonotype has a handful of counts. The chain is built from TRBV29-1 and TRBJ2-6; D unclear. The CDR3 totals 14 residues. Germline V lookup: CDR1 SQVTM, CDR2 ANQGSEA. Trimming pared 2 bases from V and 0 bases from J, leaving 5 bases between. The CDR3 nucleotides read TGCAGCGTTGAACGGGTCTCTGGGGCCAACGTCCTGACTTTC. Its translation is CSVERVSGANVLTF.

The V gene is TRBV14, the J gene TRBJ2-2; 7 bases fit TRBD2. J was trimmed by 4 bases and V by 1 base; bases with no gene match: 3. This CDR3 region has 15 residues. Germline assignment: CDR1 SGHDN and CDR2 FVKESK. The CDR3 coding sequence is TGTGCCAGCAGCCAAGCGGGAGGAGTCACCGGGGAGCTGTTTTTT. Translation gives CASSQAGGVTGELFF.

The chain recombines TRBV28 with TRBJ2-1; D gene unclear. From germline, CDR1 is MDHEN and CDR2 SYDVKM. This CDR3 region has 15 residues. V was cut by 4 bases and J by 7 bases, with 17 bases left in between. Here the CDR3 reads CASSSQVENWNEQFF. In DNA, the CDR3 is TGTGCCAGCAGTTCCCAGGTGGAGAATTGGAATGAGCAGTTCTTC.

This CDR3 reads CSVLAGGPYNEQFF. The CDR3 bases are TGCAGCGTACTAGCGGGAGGACCATACAATGAGCAGTTCTTC. The rearrangement links TRBV29-1 to TRBJ2-1, with 12 positions matching TRBD2. CDR3 length: 14 residues. After removal of 6 bases from V and 4 bases from J, the junction contained 4 bases not matched to a gene. Germline V gene sequence: CDR1 SQVTM, CDR2 ANQGSEA.

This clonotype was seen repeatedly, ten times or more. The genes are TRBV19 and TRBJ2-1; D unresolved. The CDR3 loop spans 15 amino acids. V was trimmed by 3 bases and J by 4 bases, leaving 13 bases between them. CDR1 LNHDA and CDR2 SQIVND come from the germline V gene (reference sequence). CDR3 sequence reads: CASSITMGPYNEQFF. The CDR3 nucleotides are TGTGCCAGTAGTATTACCATGGGCCCGTACAATGAGCAGTTCTTC.

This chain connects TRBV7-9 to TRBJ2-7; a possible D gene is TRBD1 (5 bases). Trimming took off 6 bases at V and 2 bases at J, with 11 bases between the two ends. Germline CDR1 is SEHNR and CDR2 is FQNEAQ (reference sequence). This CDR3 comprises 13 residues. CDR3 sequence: CASSWKGTYEQYF. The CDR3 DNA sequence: TGTGCCAGCAGTTGGAAGGGGACCTACGAGCAGTACTTC.

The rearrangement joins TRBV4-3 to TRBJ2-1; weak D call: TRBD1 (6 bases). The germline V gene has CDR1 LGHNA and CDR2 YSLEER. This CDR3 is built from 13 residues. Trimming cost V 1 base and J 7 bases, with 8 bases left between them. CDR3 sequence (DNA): TGCGCCAGCAGCCAAGGGGGGCGGAATGAGCAGTTCTTC. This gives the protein CASSQGGRNEQFF.

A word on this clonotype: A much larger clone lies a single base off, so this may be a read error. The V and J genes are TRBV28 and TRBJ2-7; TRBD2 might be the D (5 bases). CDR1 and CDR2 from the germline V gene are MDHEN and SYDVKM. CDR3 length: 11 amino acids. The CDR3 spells CASSLDYGQYF. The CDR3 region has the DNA TGTGCCAGCAGTTTAGACTACGGGCAGTACTTC.

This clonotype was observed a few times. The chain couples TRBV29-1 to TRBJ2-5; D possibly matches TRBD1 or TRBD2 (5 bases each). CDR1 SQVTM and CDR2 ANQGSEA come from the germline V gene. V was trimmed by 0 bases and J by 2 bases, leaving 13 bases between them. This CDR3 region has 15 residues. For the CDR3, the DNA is TGCAGCGTTGAAGATCGCAACAGGAGGCAAGAGACCCAGTACTTC. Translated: CSVEDRNRRQETQYF.

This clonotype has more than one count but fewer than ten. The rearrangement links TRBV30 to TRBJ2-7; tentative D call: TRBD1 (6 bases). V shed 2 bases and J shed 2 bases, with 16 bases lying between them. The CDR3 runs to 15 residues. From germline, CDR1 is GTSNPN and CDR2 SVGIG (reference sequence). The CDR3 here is CAWSMSGHKTYEQYF. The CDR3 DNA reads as TGTGCCTGGAGTATGTCGGGACATAAAACCTACGAGCAGTACTTC.

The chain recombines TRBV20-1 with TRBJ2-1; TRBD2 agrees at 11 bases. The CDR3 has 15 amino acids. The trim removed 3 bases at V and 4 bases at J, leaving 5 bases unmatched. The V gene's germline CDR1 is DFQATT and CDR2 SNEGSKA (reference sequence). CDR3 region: CSASGGLAAYNEQFF. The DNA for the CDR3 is TGCAGTGCTAGCGGGGGACTAGCGGCTTACAATGAGCAGTTCTTC.

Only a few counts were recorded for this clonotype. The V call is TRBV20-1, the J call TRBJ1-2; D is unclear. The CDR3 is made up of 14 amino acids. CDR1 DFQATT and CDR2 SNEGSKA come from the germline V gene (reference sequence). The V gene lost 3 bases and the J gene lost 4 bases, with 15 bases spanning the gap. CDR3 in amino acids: CSASVSDSGYGYTF. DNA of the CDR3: TGCAGTGCTAGTGTCTCCGATTCTGGCTATGGCTACACCTTC.

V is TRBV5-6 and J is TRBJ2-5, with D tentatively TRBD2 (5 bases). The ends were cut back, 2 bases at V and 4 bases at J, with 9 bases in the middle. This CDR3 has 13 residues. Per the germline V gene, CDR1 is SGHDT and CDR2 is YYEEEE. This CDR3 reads CASSFTGRETQYF. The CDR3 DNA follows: TGTGCCAGCAGCTTCACGGGGAGAGAGACCCAGTACTTC.

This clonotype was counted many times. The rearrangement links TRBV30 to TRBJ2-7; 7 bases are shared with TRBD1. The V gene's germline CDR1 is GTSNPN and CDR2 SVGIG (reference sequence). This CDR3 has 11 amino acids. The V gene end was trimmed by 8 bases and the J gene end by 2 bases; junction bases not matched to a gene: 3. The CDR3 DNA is TGTGCCGGGGGACAGACCTACGAGCAGTACTTC. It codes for CAGGQTYEQYF.

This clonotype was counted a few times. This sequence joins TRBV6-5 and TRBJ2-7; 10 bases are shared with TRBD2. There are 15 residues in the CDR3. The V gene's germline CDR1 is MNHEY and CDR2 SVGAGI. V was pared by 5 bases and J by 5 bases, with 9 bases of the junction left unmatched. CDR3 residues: CASSPGSSGSNEQYF. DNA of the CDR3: TGTGCCAGCAGTCCGGGGTCTAGCGGGAGCAACGAGCAGTACTTC.

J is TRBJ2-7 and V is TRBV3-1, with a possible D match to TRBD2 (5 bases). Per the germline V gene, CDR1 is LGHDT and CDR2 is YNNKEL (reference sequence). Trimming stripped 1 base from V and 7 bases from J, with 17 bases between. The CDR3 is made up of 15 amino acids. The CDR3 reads CASSQGGVGGVEQYF. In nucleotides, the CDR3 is TGTGCCAGCAGCCAAGGAGGTGTAGGAGGCGTGGAGCAGTACTTC.

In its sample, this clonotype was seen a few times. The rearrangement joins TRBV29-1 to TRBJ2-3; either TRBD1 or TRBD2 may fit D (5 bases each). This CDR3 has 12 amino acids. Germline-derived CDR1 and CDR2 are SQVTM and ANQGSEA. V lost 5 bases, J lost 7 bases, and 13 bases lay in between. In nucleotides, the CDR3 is TGCAGCGTTAATGAGGGGTCTAATACGCAGTATTTT. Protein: CSVNEGSNTQYF.

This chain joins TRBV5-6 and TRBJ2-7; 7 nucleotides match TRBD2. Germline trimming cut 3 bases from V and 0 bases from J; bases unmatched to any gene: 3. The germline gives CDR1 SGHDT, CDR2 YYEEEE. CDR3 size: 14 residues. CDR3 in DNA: TGTGCCAGCAGCTGGGGGAGGGCCTCCTACGAGCAGTACTTC. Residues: CASSWGRASYEQYF.

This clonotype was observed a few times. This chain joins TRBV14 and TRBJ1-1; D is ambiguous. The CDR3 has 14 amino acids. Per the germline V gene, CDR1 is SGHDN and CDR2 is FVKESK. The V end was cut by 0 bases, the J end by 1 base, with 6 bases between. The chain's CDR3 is CASSQDGANTEAFF. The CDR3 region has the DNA TGTGCCAGCAGCCAAGATGGCGCGAACACTGAAGCTTTCTTT.